The rows below give T cell receptor beta chains drawn from one sample of a study of blood T cell repertoires in COVID-19. Clones were read by immunoSEQ multiplex PCR, and TCRdb kept only the in-frame ones, dropping some. The sample includes 62,000 or so clones, approximately 86% of them seen just once. Material for sequencing was peripheral blood. The receptors stem from a woman aged 55-69 years with acute or convalescent COVID-19. CDR3s include the opening cysteine and the closing phenylalanine or tryptophan. The D gene is left open where the match is weak. Only part of the rows carry a size: once, few, many, or a class if the clone is expanded.

d_call	clone_size	j_call	v_call	cdr3_aa	cdr3_nt
.	once	TRBJ1-2	TRBV3-1/TRBV3-2	CASSQGYRASYTF	TGTGCCAGCAGCCAAGGGTACAGGGCGAGCTACACCTTC
TRBD2	.	TRBJ2-3	TRBV29-1	CSGTSGGTDTQYF	TGCAGCGGGACTAGCGGGGGCACAGATACGCAGTATTTT
TRBD2	.	TRBJ2-3	TRBV20-1	CSASNQIQGLTQYF	TGCAGTGCTAGTAACCAAATCCAGGGACTAACGCAGTATTTT
TRBD1	.	TRBJ1-2	TRBV19	CASSFFTGTGSGYTF	TGTGCCAGTAGTTTCTTCACCGGGACAGGGAGCGGCTACACCTTC
TRBD1	.	TRBJ1-3	TRBV30	CAWRRRQGFSGNTIYF	TGTGCCTGGAGAAGACGACAGGGGTTCTCTGGAAACACCATATATTTT
TRBD1	.	TRBJ1-4	TRBV2	CASSGGQDEKLFF	TGTGCCAGCAGTGGTGGACAGGACGAAAAACTGTTTTTT
.	.	TRBJ2-3	TRBV14	CASSQGFGVLSDTQYF	TGTGCCAGCAGCCAAGGCTTCGGGGTTCTATCAGATACGCAGTATTTT
TRBD2	.	TRBJ2-3	TRBV7-3	CASSSIAGGSTDTQYF	TGTGCCAGCAGCTCGATAGCGGGGGGGAGCACAGATACGCAGTATTTT
TRBD1	once	TRBJ2-5	TRBV7-9	CASSPGQGARETQYF	TGTGCCAGCAGCCCTGGACAGGGGGCTCGAGAGACCCAGTACTTC
.	.	TRBJ1-1	TRBV11-2	CASSLVRTRNTEAFF	TGTGCCAGCAGCTTAGTCCGGACAAGGAACACTGAAGCTTTCTTT
TRBD2	.	TRBJ2-1	TRBV24-1	CATSETGLASYNEQFF	TGTGCCACCAGTGAGACGGGACTAGCGAGTTACAATGAGCAGTTCTTC
.	.	TRBJ2-7	TRBV11-2	CASSFPAEAYEQYF	TGTGCCAGCAGCTTCCCAGCGGAGGCCTACGAGCAGTACTTC
.	.	TRBJ2-5	TRBV5-1	CASSLSGAVRETQYF	TGCGCCAGCAGCTTAAGCGGAGCAGTAAGAGAGACCCAGTACTTC
.	once	TRBJ2-5	TRBV3-1/TRBV3-2	CASSLGRGEETQYF	TGTGCCAGCAGCCTCGGCAGGGGGGAAGAGACCCAGTACTTC
TRBD2	.	TRBJ2-1	TRBV7-2	CASSRGTSGYNEQFF	TGTGCCAGCAGCCGTGGGACTAGCGGTTACAATGAGCAGTTCTTC
.	.	TRBJ1-5	TRBV6-2/TRBV6-3	CASSYAASNQPQHF	TGTGCCAGCAGTTACGCGGCCAGCAATCAGCCCCAGCATTTT
TRBD1	.	TRBJ1-4	TRBV7-2	CASSQDRGNEKLFF	TGTGCCAGCAGCCAGGACAGGGGGAATGAAAAACTGTTTTTT
.	.	TRBJ1-3	TRBV7-2	CASSLGSVLSGNTIYF	TGTGCCAGCAGCTTAGGGTCTGTACTCTCTGGAAACACCATATATTTT
TRBD1	once	TRBJ2-2	TRBV2	CASIRDRLTGELFF	TGTGCCAGCATCCGGGACAGGCTCACCGGGGAGCTGTTTTTT
TRBD1	few	TRBJ1-5	TRBV6-1	CASSANFGQGMEPQHF	TGTGCCAGCAGTGCAAACTTCGGACAGGGGATGGAGCCCCAGCATTTT
TRBD2	.	TRBJ2-1	TRBV4-2	CASRKRTGLAGATDEQFF	TGTGCCAGCAGGAAGCGGACGGGACTAGCGGGAGCAACCGATGAGCAGTTCTTC
TRBD2	.	TRBJ2-1	TRBV7-6	CASSPLRAGGTGEQFF	TGTGCCAGCAGCCCCCTAAGAGCGGGAGGGACGGGTGAGCAGTTCTTC
TRBD1	.	TRBJ1-1	TRBV19	CASSIQGVNTEAFF	TGTGCCAGTAGTATTCAGGGGGTTAACACTGAAGCTTTCTTT
TRBD1	.	TRBJ1-4	TRBV6-2/TRBV6-3	CASSLRRKLTGGRTWDEKLFF	TGTGCCAGCAGTCTAAGAAGAAAGTTGACAGGGGGCAGAACTTGGGATGAAAAACTGTTTTTT
.	.	TRBJ2-1	TRBV20-1	CSARPLAEQFF	TGCAGTGCTAGACCCCTCGCGGAGCAGTTCTTC
.	.	TRBJ1-1	TRBV19	CASRLGPRNTEAFF	TGTGCCAGTAGGTTGGGGCCTAGGAACACTGAAGCTTTCTTT
TRBD2	.	TRBJ2-1	TRBV6-6	CASKILGGSAYNEQFF	TGTGCCAGCAAAATACTCGGCGGGAGTGCCTACAATGAGCAGTTCTTC
TRBD2	.	TRBJ2-7	TRBV4-2	CASSQVSLAGGQAYEQYF	TGTGCCAGCAGCCAAGTGAGCCTAGCGGGGGGCCAAGCTTACGAGCAGTACTTC
TRBD1	.	TRBJ1-5	TRBV19	CASSKTGGFQPQHF	TGTGCCAGTAGTAAGACAGGGGGGTTTCAGCCCCAGCATTTT
.	.	TRBJ1-1	TRBV7-9	CASSQQDFGEAFF	TGTGCCAGCAGTCAACAGGATTTCGGTGAAGCTTTCTTT
TRBD1	.	TRBJ1-4	TRBV7-9	CASSLFRGQGDEKLFF	TGTGCCAGCAGCTTATTTAGAGGACAGGGGGACGAAAAACTGTTTTTT
.	.	TRBJ1-1	TRBV5-5	CASSDYGAGRGPVF	TGTGCCAGCAGCGACTACGGGGCAGGGAGGGGACCGGTCTTT
.	.	TRBJ2-1	TRBV19	CASSIVGAAPSNEQFF	TGTGCCAGTAGTATTGTGGGTGCGGCCCCTTCCAATGAGCAGTTCTTC
.	.	TRBJ1-4	TRBV5-5	CASSIWTEINEKLFF	TGTGCCAGCAGCATTTGGACAGAGATTAATGAAAAACTGTTTTTT
TRBD1	.	TRBJ1-6	TRBV18	CASSPPRTGSGVNSPLHF	TGTGCCAGCTCACCACCGAGGACAGGGAGCGGGGTTAATTCACCCCTCCACTTT
.	.	TRBJ1-5	TRBV27	CASSLSGEGNQPQHF	TGTGCCAGCAGTTTATCAGGGGAGGGCAATCAGCCCCAGCATTTT
.	.	TRBJ1-2	TRBV2	CASSPDRIF	TGTGCCAGCAGTCCCGACAGGATCTTC
.	.	TRBJ1-5	TRBV6-2/TRBV6-3	CASSARGGNQPQHF	TGTGCCAGCAGCGCGCGAGGAGGTAATCAGCCCCAGCATTTT
TRBD2	.	TRBJ2-5	TRBV7-3	CASSLAGLATGETQYF	TGTGCCAGCAGCTTAGCGGGACTAGCGACGGGAGAGACCCAGTACTTC
.	.	TRBJ1-2	TRBV20-1	CSASPGGRLNGYTF	TGCAGTGCTAGTCCCGGGGGACGATTGAATGGCTACACCTTC
TRBD1	.	TRBJ1-1	TRBV7-2	CASSLQGQVGTEAFF	TGTGCCAGCAGCCTACAGGGGCAGGTAGGCACTGAAGCTTTCTTT
.	.	TRBJ1-2	TRBV5-4	CASSLAGRALGGYTF	TGTGCCAGCAGCTTGGCGGGCAGGGCTCTGGGTGGCTACACCTTC
TRBD1	.	TRBJ1-2	TRBV2	CASSPGTGAYGYTF	TGTGCCAGCAGTCCCGGGACAGGCGCCTATGGCTACACCTTC
TRBD2	.	TRBJ2-1	TRBV27	CASSPRGGLNEQFF	TGTGCCAGCAGTCCCCGGGGAGGGCTGAATGAGCAGTTCTTC
.	.	TRBJ2-3	TRBV6-4	CASSEHPNTDTQYF	TGTGCCAGCAGTGAACACCCGAACACAGATACGCAGTATTTT
TRBD2	.	TRBJ2-7	TRBV3-1/TRBV3-2	CASSQVLAGTQRIREQYF	TGTGCCAGCAGCCAAGTTCTAGCGGGGACTCAAAGGATTCGGGAGCAGTACTTC
.	.	TRBJ2-2	TRBV9	CASSVMGLSNTGELFF	TGTGCCAGCAGCGTAATGGGACTCTCTAACACCGGGGAGCTGTTTTTT
.	.	TRBJ1-6	TRBV11-2	CASSLTGHNSPLHF	TGTGCCAGCAGCTTAACAGGGCATAATTCACCCCTCCACTTT
.	.	TRBJ1-1	TRBV2	CASSEAPVWGGTEAFF	TGTGCCAGCAGTGAAGCGCCCGTGTGGGGGGGCACTGAAGCTTTCTTT
TRBD2	.	TRBJ2-3	TRBV7-2	CASRVQAGGGTDTQYF	TGTGCCAGCAGGGTTCAAGCGGGAGGGGGCACAGATACGCAGTATTTT
.	.	TRBJ1-1	TRBV5-5	CASSLGSRVGLEAFF	TGTGCCAGCAGCTTGGGGTCTCGGGTGGGACTTGAAGCTTTCTTT
.	.	TRBJ1-6	TRBV27	CASSFRQVNSPLHF	TGTGCCAGCAGTTTCAGGCAGGTTAATTCACCCCTCCACTTT
TRBD2	.	TRBJ2-1	TRBV5-1	CASSLKASGPKGNEQFF	TGCGCCAGCAGCTTGAAGGCTAGCGGACCAAAAGGGAATGAGCAGTTCTTC
.	.	TRBJ1-2	TRBV28	CASSGRDGNYGYTF	TGTGCCAGCAGTGGGCGGGACGGGAACTATGGCTACACCTTC
.	.	TRBJ2-5	TRBV4-1	CASSQEITPGETQYF	TGCGCCAGCAGCCAAGAGATAACACCCGGGGAGACCCAGTACTTC
TRBD2	.	TRBJ2-1	TRBV4-1	CASSLPKGLAGGNNEQFF	TGCGCCAGCAGCCTACCCAAGGGACTAGCGGGAGGAAATAATGAGCAGTTCTTC
TRBD1	.	TRBJ1-4	TRBV18	CASSPGTGLHEKLFF	TGTGCCAGCTCACCAGGGACAGGACTTCACGAAAAACTGTTTTTT
TRBD1	.	TRBJ2-3	TRBV5-1	CASSLTGEDTQYF	TGCGCCAGCAGCTTAACAGGGGAAGATACGCAGTATTTT
.	.	TRBJ2-3	TRBV19	CASSRMQSTDTQYF	TGTGCCAGTAGTAGAATGCAGAGCACAGATACGCAGTATTTT